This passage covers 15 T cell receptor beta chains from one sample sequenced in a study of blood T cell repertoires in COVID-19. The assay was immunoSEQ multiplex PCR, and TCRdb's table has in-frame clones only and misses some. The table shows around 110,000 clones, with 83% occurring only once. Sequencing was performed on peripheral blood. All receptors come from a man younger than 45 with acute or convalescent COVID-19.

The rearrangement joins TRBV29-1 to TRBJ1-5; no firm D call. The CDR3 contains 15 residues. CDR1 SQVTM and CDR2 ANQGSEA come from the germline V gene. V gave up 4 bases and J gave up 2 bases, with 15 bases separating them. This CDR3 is CSVADGVIGNQPQHF. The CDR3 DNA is TGCAGCGTTGCTGACGGGGTCATTGGCAATCAGCCCCAGCATTTT.

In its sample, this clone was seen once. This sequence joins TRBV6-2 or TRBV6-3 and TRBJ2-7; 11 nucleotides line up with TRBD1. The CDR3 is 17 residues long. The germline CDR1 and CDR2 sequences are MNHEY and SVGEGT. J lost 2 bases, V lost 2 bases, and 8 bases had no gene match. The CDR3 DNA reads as TGTGCCAGCAGTTACCCCCTCGGACAGGGGGCGACCTACGAGCAGTACTTC. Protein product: CASSYPLGQGATYEQYF.

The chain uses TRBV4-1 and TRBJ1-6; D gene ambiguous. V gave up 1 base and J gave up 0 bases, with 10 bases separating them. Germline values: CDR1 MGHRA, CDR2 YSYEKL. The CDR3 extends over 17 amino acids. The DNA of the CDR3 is TGCGCCAGCAGCCAAGTTTCACAGACCTCCTATAATTCACCCCTCCACTTT. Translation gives CASSQVSQTSYNSPLHF.

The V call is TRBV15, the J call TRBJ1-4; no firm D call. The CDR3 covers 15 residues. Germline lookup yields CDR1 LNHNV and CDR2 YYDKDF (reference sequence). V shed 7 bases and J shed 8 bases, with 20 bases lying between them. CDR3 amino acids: CATTSGTGSGEKLFF. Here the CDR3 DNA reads TGTGCCACCACCTCCGGTACGGGATCAGGAGAAAAACTGTTTTTT.

CDR3 amino acids: CASSKPPEGRGKQCGFSMGETQYF. For the CDR3, the DNA is TGTGCCAGCAGCAAACCGCCCGAGGGCAGGGGGAAACAATGTGGGTTTTCAATGGGAGAGACCCAGTACTTC. The chain carries TRBV21-1 and TRBJ2-5; the table gives TRBD1 as D, unverified against the DNA. TRBV21-1 corresponds to a pseudogene. The CDR3 is 24 amino acids.

CDR3 sequence reads: CASSPDRSGNSPLHF. In DNA, the CDR3 is TGTGCCAGCAGTCCCGACAGGTCCGGTAATTCACCCCTCCACTTT. The chain joins TRBV6-2 or TRBV6-3 to TRBJ1-6, with a weak D call TRBD1 (6 bases). This CDR3 is 15 amino acids long. Germline V CDR1 and CDR2: MNHEY, SVGEGT. V gave up 5 bases and J gave up 6 bases, with 14 bases separating them.

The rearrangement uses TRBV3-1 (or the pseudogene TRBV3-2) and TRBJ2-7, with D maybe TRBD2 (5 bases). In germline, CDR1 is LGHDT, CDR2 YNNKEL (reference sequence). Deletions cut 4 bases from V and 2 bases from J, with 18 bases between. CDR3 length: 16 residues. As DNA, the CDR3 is TGTGCCAGCAGCCCCTCCGAGGGAAGAGACGCCTACGAGCAGTACTTC. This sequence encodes CASSPSEGRDAYEQYF.

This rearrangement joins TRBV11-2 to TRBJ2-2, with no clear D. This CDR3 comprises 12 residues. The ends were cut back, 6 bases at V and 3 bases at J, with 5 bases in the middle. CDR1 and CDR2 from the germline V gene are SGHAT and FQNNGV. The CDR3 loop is CASRVDTGELFF. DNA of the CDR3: TGTGCCAGCAGGGTAGACACCGGGGAGCTGTTTTTT. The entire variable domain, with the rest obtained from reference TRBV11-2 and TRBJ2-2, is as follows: EAGVAQSPRYKIIEKRQSVAFWCNPISGHATLYWYQQILGQGPKLLIQFQNNGVVDDSQLPKDRFSAERLKGVDSTLKIQPAKLEDSAVYLCASRVDTGELFFGEGSRLTVL.

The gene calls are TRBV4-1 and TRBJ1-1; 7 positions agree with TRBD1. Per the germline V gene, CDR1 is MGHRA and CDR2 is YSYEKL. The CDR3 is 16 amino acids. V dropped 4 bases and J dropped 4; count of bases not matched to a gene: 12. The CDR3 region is CASSRNLGQTFTEAFF. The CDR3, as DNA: TGCGCCAGCAGCCGGAATTTGGGACAGACTTTCACTGAAGCTTTCTTT.

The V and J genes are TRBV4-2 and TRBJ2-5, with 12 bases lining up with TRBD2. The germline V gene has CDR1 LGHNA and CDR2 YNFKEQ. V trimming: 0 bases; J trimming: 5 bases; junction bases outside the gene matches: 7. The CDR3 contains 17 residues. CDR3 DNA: TGTGCCAGCAGCCAAGAGGGTGGACTAGCGGGGTCCGAGACCCAGTACTTC. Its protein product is CASSQEGGLAGSETQYF.

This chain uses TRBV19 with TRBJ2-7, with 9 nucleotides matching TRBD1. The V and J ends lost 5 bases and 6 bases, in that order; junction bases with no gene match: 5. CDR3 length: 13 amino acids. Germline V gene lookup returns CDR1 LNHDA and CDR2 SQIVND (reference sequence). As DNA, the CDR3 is TGTGCCAGTAGTGCCCCGACAGGGGGCGAGCAGTACTTC. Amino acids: CASSAPTGGEQYF.

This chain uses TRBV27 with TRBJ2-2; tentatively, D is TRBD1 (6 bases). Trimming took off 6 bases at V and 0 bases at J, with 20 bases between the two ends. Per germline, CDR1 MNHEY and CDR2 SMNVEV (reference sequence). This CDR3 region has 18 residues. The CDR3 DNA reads TGTGCCAGCAGGGATTACGAACAGGGTCCTTCGAACACCGGGGAGCTGTTTTTT. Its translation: CASRDYEQGPSNTGELFF.

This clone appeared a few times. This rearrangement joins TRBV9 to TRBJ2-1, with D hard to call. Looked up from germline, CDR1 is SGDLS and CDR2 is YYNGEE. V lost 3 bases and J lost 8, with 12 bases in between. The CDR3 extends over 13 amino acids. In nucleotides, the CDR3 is TGTGCCAGCAGCGCCGCGACAAGCCATGAGCAGTTCTTC. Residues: CASSAATSHEQFF.

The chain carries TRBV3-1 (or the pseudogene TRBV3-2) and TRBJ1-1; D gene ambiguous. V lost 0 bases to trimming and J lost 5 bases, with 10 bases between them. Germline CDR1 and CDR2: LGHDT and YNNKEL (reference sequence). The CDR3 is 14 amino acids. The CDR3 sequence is CASSQEQRGTEAFF. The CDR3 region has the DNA TGTGCCAGCAGCCAAGAACAGCGGGGTACTGAAGCTTTCTTT.

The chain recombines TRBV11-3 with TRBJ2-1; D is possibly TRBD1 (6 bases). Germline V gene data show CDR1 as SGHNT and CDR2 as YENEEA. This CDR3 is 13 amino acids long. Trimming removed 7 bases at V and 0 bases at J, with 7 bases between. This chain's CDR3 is CASKGGSYNEQFF. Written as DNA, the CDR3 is TGTGCCAGCAAAGGGGGCTCCTACAATGAGCAGTTCTTC.